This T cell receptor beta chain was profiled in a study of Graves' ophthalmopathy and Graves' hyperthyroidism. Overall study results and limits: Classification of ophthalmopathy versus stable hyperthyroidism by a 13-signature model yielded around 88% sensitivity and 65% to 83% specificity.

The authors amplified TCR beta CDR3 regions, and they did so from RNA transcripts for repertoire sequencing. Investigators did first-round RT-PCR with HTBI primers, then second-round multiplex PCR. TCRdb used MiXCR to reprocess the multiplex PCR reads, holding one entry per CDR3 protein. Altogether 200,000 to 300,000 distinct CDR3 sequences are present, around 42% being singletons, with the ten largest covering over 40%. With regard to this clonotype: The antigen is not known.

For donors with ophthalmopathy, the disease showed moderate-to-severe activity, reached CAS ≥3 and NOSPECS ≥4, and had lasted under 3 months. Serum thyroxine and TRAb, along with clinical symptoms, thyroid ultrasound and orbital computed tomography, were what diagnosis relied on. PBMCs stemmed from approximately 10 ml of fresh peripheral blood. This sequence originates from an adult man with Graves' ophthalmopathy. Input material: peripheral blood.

This CDR3 is CAISESSRSVTPGQGAYEQYF. CDR3 in DNA: TGTGCCATCAGTGAGTCAAGTCGTTCGGTAACCCCGGGACAGGGAGCCTACGAGCAGTACTTC. The genes are TRBV10-3 and TRBJ2-7; TRBD1 agrees at 9 bases. CDR3 size: 21 residues. The trim removed 0 bases at V and 2 bases at J, leaving 20 bases unmatched. CDR1 is ENHRY, CDR2 SYGVKD, per germline.